Below are 21 T cell receptor beta chains sequenced from a single sample in a study of graft-versus-host responses after intestinal transplantation. Repertoires were generated with immunoSEQ multiplex PCR, while TCRdb's copy carries only in-frame clones and drops some. This sample yields under 30,000 clones, of which 90% to 95% are seen a single time; 0.7% to 1% belongs to the top ten. The specimen was PBMCs, collected nearly 31 days after intestinal transplant. These receptor sequences come from a human patient who received an intestinal transplant, so some T cells may come from the graft donor.

The J gene is TRBJ2-4, the V gene TRBV19; a weak D match, TRBD2 (5 bases). The length of the CDR3 is 15 residues. Trimming shortened V by 7 bases and J by 0 bases, and 13 bases separated the two germline ends. From germline, CDR1 is LNHDA and CDR2 SQIVND (reference sequence). The CDR3 spells CASKVTIGAKNIQYF. CDR3 sequence (DNA): TGTGCCAGTAAGGTGACTATCGGAGCCAAAAACATTCAGTACTTC.

The rearrangement links TRBV18 to TRBJ1-5, with TRBD1 matching 9 bases. V shed 5 bases and J 6 bases; nucleotides not matched to a gene: 5. Per germline, CDR1 KGHSH and CDR2 LQKENI. The CDR3 sequence is 14 residues long. The CDR3 region is CASSSGQGSQPQHF. CDR3 DNA sequence: TGTGCCAGCTCATCCGGACAGGGGAGTCAGCCCCAGCATTTT. Complete variable domain (other parts from reference TRBV18 and TRBJ1-5): NAGVMQNPRHLVRRRGQEARLRCSPMKGHSHVYWYRQLPEEGLKFMVYLQKENIIDESGMPKERFSAEFPKEGPSILRIQQVVRGDSAAYFCASSSGQGSQPQHFGDGTRLSIL.

The chain joins TRBV27 to TRBJ1-5; TRBD1 might be the D (5 bases). Trimming took 0 bases from V and 5 from J, leaving 14 bases between them. CDR3 size: 16 residues. CDR1 MNHEY and CDR2 SMNVEV come from the germline V gene (reference sequence). The CDR3 region has the DNA TGTGCCAGCAGTTTATCGGCGACGGGACCAGATCAGCCCCAGCATTTT. It specifies CASSLSATGPDQPQHF.

This sequence joins TRBV6-5 and TRBJ2-1; TRBD1 agrees at 7 bases. The CDR3 has 15 amino acids. Germline CDR1 reads MNHEY; CDR2 reads SVGAGI. V lost 2 bases to trimming and J lost 5 bases; unmatched junction nucleotides: 6. The CDR3 sequence is CASSYNRGIHNEQFF. The CDR3 DNA is TGTGCCAGCAGTTACAACAGGGGCATCCACAATGAGCAGTTCTTC.

In its sample, this clone was seen once. The genes are TRBV7-6 and TRBJ2-7, with TRBD1 matching over 7 bases. Germline V gene lookup returns CDR1 SGHVS and CDR2 FNYEAQ. The CDR3 extends over 14 amino acids. V lost 2 bases and J lost 5; bases outside the gene matches: 6. This CDR3 is CASSLSQGNNEQYF. In DNA, the CDR3 is TGTGCCAGCAGCTTATCACAGGGGAACAACGAGCAGTACTTC.

This clone has only one observation. This chain joins TRBV18 and TRBJ1-1; D might be TRBD1 (6 bases). Germline V gene lookup returns CDR1 KGHSH and CDR2 LQKENI. The CDR3 is 12 amino acids. Trimming removed 2 bases from V and 6 bases from J, with 7 bases in between. The CDR3 DNA reads TGTGCCAGCTCACCAGGGGGGCCTGAAGCTTTCTTT. Translating gives CASSPGGPEAFF.

The chain has TRBV5-1 and TRBJ2-3; D gene ambiguous. Trimming pared 0 bases from V and 0 bases from J, leaving 20 bases between. The length of the CDR3 is 19 residues. The germline gives CDR1 SGHRS, CDR2 YFSETQ. The DNA for the CDR3 is TGCGCCAGCAGCTTGGCCACATCTACCGCCCCGGCTAGCACAGATACGCAGTATTTT. It specifies CASSLATSTAPASTDTQYF.

This clone was found a few times. This chain connects TRBV2 to TRBJ2-5, with a tentative D call TRBD1 (5 bases). The CDR3 runs 16 residues. The germline gives CDR1 SNHLY, CDR2 FYNNEI. The V end was cut by 3 bases, the J end by 5 bases, with 19 bases between. The CDR3 bases are TGTGCCAGCAGTGATGGGGCTACATCGTTGGGGGAGACCCAGTACTTC. This encodes CASSDGATSLGETQYF.

The V gene is TRBV5-4, the J gene TRBJ1-2; 9 bases agree with TRBD1. The CDR3 is made up of 16 amino acids. The V gene's germline CDR1 is SGHNT and CDR2 YYREEE (reference sequence). Losses at the gene ends were 2 bases for V and 3 bases for J; bases not matched to a gene: 8. CDR3 residues: CASSLDKTGGYYGYTF. Written as DNA, the CDR3 is TGTGCCAGCAGCTTAGATAAGACAGGGGGATACTATGGCTACACCTTC.

V gene TRBV18 combines with J gene TRBJ1-4, with D possibly matching TRBD1 (6 bases). The CDR3 is 14 amino acids. Per germline, CDR1 KGHSH and CDR2 LQKENI. V lost 1 base and J 8 bases, leaving 11 bases between the germline ends. The CDR3 sequence is CASSPRGAREKLFF. The CDR3 coding sequence is TGTGCCAGCTCACCACGGGGGGCTAGGGAAAAACTGTTTTTT.

V is TRBV19 and J is TRBJ2-3; maybe TRBD1 (6 bases). The CDR3 covers 14 residues. CDR1 is LNHDA and CDR2 is SQIVND in the germline V gene (reference sequence). V gave up 3 bases and J gave up 0 bases, with 7 bases separating them. The CDR3 loop is CASSIRGSTDTQYF. The CDR3 coding sequence is TGTGCCAGTAGTATTAGGGGGAGCACAGATACGCAGTATTTT.

This sequence joins TRBV7-9 and TRBJ1-1, with 7 bases identical to TRBD1. The CDR3 is 15 amino acids. Per germline, CDR1 SEHNR and CDR2 FQNEAQ (reference sequence). V trimming: 3 bases; J trimming: 5 bases; junction bases outside the gene matches: 9. The CDR3 spells CASSFIRQGGTEAFF. In nucleotides, the CDR3 is TGTGCCAGCAGCTTTATTCGACAGGGAGGTACTGAAGCTTTCTTT.

The chain's CDR3 is CASRQTEGTLPLHF. For the CDR3, the DNA is TGTGCCAGCAGGCAGACAGAAGGCACCTTACCCCTCCACTTT. The chain uses TRBV27 and TRBJ1-6; tentative D call: TRBD1 (5 bases). V was shortened by 6 bases and J by 12 bases, with 18 bases between the two germline ends. The CDR3 has 14 amino acids. In germline, CDR1 is MNHEY, CDR2 SMNVEV (reference sequence).

V is TRBV10-2 and J is TRBJ2-7, with 9 bases aligning to TRBD2. This CDR3 is built from 14 residues. The V gene end was trimmed by 6 bases and the J gene end by 0 bases; junction bases not matched to a gene: 3. CDR1 and CDR2 from the germline V gene are WSHSY and SAAADI. The CDR3 DNA is TGCGCCAGCAGGACTAGCGGAGGCTCCTACGAGCAGTACTTC. Amino acid sequence: CASRTSGGSYEQYF.

This clone showed up just once. J is TRBJ2-2 and V is TRBV5-1; 8 bases fit TRBD2. This CDR3 contains 14 residues. Trimming took 6 bases from V and 1 from J; bases not matched to a gene: 2. Germline V gene sequence: CDR1 SGHRS, CDR2 YFSETQ. In DNA form, the CDR3 reads TGCGCCAGCAACAGCGGGGGGAACACCGGGGAGCTGTTTTTT. Encoded protein: CASNSGGNTGELFF.

The rearrangement joins TRBV6-1 to TRBJ2-1; 8 bases match TRBD1. V lost 4 bases to trimming and J lost 7 bases; unmatched junction nucleotides: 12. The CDR3 is 16 residues long. Germline V gives CDR1 MNHNS, CDR2 SASEGT. CDR3: CASSVFGPGGLNEQFF. CDR3 DNA: TGTGCCAGCAGTGTGTTTGGGCCAGGGGGCTTGAATGAGCAGTTCTTC.

This clone was observed once. The J gene is TRBJ2-7, the V gene TRBV11-2, with D hard to call. Trimming removed 3 bases from V and 1 base from J, with 4 bases in between. The CDR3 extends over 12 amino acids. Germline CDR1 and CDR2: SGHAT and FQNNGV. CDR3 bases: TGTGCCAGCAGCTTTCCTTCCTACGAGCAGTACTTC. This codes for CASSFPSYEQYF.

The gene calls are TRBV7-9 and TRBJ1-4, with 8 bases lining up with TRBD1. The V gene end was trimmed by 5 bases and the J gene end by 7 bases; junction bases not matched to a gene: 6. CDR1 is SEHNR, CDR2 FQNEAQ, per germline (reference sequence). The CDR3 has 14 residues. CDR3 in amino acids: CASSRTGFPEKLFF. The CDR3 DNA follows: TGTGCCAGCAGCCGGACAGGGTTCCCTGAAAAACTGTTTTTT.

This clone was seen just once. The chain carries TRBV10-1 and TRBJ2-2; 8 bases match TRBD2. Germline V gene data show CDR1 as WNHNN and CDR2 as SYGVQD (reference sequence). This CDR3 is 14 amino acids long. Unmatched junction bases numbered 0, after V lost 5 bases and J lost 1 base. The CDR3 spells CASSTSGNTGELFF. The CDR3 DNA reads as TGCGCCAGCAGTACTAGCGGGAACACCGGGGAGCTGTTTTTT.

This sequence joins TRBV29-1 and TRBJ2-2; D gene uncertain. The germline CDR1 and CDR2 sequences are SQVTM and ANQGSEA. V lost 4 bases, J lost 2 bases, and 8 bases lay in between. The CDR3 has 13 residues. CDR3: CSVVAPNTGELFF. The CDR3, as DNA: TGCAGCGTTGTTGCGCCTAACACCGGGGAGCTGTTTTTT.

The chain recombines TRBV28 with TRBJ2-7; TRBD1 agrees at 9 bases. Germline V CDR1 and CDR2: MDHEN, SYDVKM. The CDR3 is 15 amino acids. Trimming cost V 7 bases and J 6 bases; bases outside gene matches: 13. This CDR3 reads CASINRGRRSGEQYF. The CDR3 nucleotides read TGTGCCAGCATTAACAGGGGGCGACGGTCTGGCGAGCAGTACTTC.